Presented here are 13 T cell receptor beta chains from one specimen sequenced in a study of blood T cell repertoires in COVID-19. Assay: immunoSEQ multiplex PCR; the TCRdb copy retains only in-frame clones and omits some. The sample carries a few hundred thousand clones, 86% recorded once. Sequencing was carried out using peripheral blood. The receptors shown here come from a woman aged 45-65 years with acute or convalescent COVID-19.

The chain couples TRBV21-1 to TRBJ2-5; the table calls TRBD1, which could not be checked here. TRBV21-1 is annotated as a pseudogene. The CDR3 sequence is 16 residues long. Here the CDR3 reads CASKRTGGAYQETQYF. CDR3 DNA: TGTGCCAGCAAACGGACAGGGGGCGCCTACCAAGAGACCCAGTACTTC.

The CDR3 DNA is TGTGCCTGGAGTGTAAGGTGGTGGAGACAATGGAGCGGTAGGTCCTACAATGAGCAGTTCTTC. It is translated as CAWSVRWWRQWSGRSYNEQFF. This sequence joins TRBV30 and TRBJ2-1; maybe TRBD2 (5 bases). With 0 bases removed from V and 1 base from J, the gap between germline ends came to 28 bases. CDR1 GTSNPN and CDR2 SVGIG come from the germline V gene (reference sequence). CDR3 length: 21 residues.

The V call is TRBV2, the J call TRBJ2-7; TRBD2 matches 10 bases. V lost 4 bases to trimming and J lost 6 bases; unmatched junction nucleotides: 0. CDR3 length: 12 amino acids. Germline values: CDR1 SNHLY, CDR2 FYNNEI. The CDR3 nucleotides are TGTGCCAGCAGTGGACTAGCGGGCGAGCAGTACTTC. Amino acid sequence: CASSGLAGEQYF.

V gene TRBV7-6 combines with J gene TRBJ2-3; the D is unclear. Per germline, CDR1 SGHVS and CDR2 FNYEAQ. This CDR3 is 11 amino acids long. V was cut by 2 bases and J by 6 bases, with 3 bases left in between. The CDR3 DNA is TGTGCCAGCAGCTTATCTGATACGCAGTATTTT. It codes for CASSLSDTQYF. Together with reference TRBV7-6 and TRBJ2-3, the CDR3 gives the full variable domain: GAGVSQSPRYKVTKRGQDVALRCDPISGHVSLYWYRQALGQGPEFLTYFNYEAQQDKSGLPNDRFSAERPEGSISTLTIQRTEQRDSAMYRCASSLSDTQYFGPGTRLTVL.

The count of this clone is one. Distinct nucleotide sequences in the sample also encode this CDR3. CDR3 sequence reads: CASSLGLVQETQYF. The CDR3 DNA follows: TGTGCCAGCAGCTTAGGACTAGTCCAAGAGACCCAGTACTTC. The V and J genes are TRBV7-2 and TRBJ2-5; D might be TRBD2 (6 bases). V was pared by 1 base and J by 1 base, with 7 bases between. Germline V CDR1 and CDR2: SGHTA, FQGNSA. CDR3 length: 14 residues.

The V call is TRBV4-1, the J call TRBJ1-1; TRBD1 might be the D (6 bases). The CDR3 contains 15 residues. Trimming pared 3 bases from V and 7 bases from J, leaving 18 bases between. Germline-derived CDR1 and CDR2 are MGHRA and YSYEKL. CDR3 loop: CASSQLGGRDHEAFF. CDR3 in DNA: TGCGCCAGCAGCCAGCTAGGGGGACGGGACCATGAAGCTTTCTTT.

This clone appeared once. The J gene is TRBJ1-1, the V gene TRBV5-5; possible D gene TRBD1, 6 bases. V gave up 4 bases and J gave up 1 base, with 11 bases separating them. Germline V gene data show CDR1 as SGHKS and CDR2 as YYEKEE (reference sequence). CDR3 length: 14 amino acids. The CDR3 loop is CASSPWGPNTEAFF. In DNA, the CDR3 is TGTGCCAGCAGCCCGTGGGGGCCGAACACTGAAGCTTTCTTT. Drawing the rest from reference TRBV5-5 and TRBJ1-1, the complete variable domain is DAGVTQSPTHLIKTRGQQVTLRCSPISGHKSVSWYQQVLGQGPQFIFQYYEKEERGRGNFPDRFSARQFPNYSSELNVNALLLGDSALYLCASSPWGPNTEAFFGQGTRLTVV.

The chain employs TRBV28 and TRBJ1-5, with 12 nucleotides matching TRBD1. Germline CDR1 is MDHEN and CDR2 is SYDVKM. The CDR3 extends over 13 amino acids. V shed 6 bases and J 7 bases; nucleotides not matched to a gene: 1. The CDR3 bases are TGTGCCAGCAGCGGGACAGGGGGCCAGCCCCAGCATTTT. It encodes CASSGTGGQPQHF.

The chain links TRBV28 to TRBJ2-2, with 8 bases identical to TRBD2. The J segment lost 5 bases and the V segment lost 5 bases, leaving 10 bases of the junction unmatched. The CDR3 length is 16 residues. The germline V gene has CDR1 MDHEN and CDR2 SYDVKM. CDR3 nucleotides: TGTGCCAGCAGTGCCGTTTTGGGCGGGAGGACCGGGGAGCTGTTTTTT. This sequence encodes CASSAVLGGRTGELFF.

This CDR3 reads CASSSGGLVNTEAFF. CDR3 nucleotides: TGTGCCAGCAGTTCGGGGGGGCTGGTGAACACTGAAGCTTTCTTT. This chain uses TRBV28 with TRBJ1-1, with D maybe TRBD1 (6 bases). With 4 bases removed from V and 0 bases from J, the gap between germline ends came to 12 bases. This CDR3 contains 15 residues. CDR1 is MDHEN and CDR2 is SYDVKM in the germline V gene.

The chain links TRBV11-2 to TRBJ2-7; D may be TRBD2 (6 bases). The CDR3 extends over 15 amino acids. V shed 1 base and J shed 7 bases, with 17 bases lying between them. CDR1 and CDR2 (germline): SGHAT, FQNNGV. CDR3: CASSLASGETMEQYF. CDR3 nucleotide sequence: TGTGCCAGCAGCTTAGCCTCGGGAGAGACCATGGAGCAGTACTTC.

This sequence joins TRBV14 and TRBJ2-7; 8 nucleotides agree with TRBD1. Per germline, CDR1 SGHDN and CDR2 FVKESK. This CDR3 contains 14 residues. After removal of 8 bases from V and 2 bases from J, the junction contained 8 bases not matched to a gene. The CDR3 region has the DNA TGTGCCAGCGCCCGACTCAGGGGGCCCTACGAGCAGTACTTC. Amino acids: CASARLRGPYEQYF.

This chain connects TRBV19 to TRBJ1-6; D not certain. V shed 3 bases and J shed 8 bases, with 14 bases lying between them. Per the germline V gene, CDR1 is LNHDA and CDR2 is SQIVND (reference sequence). This CDR3 comprises 15 residues. The CDR3 DNA is TGTGCCAGTAGTATTGTCCCGGGATCCGATTCACCCCTCCACTTT. This codes for CASSIVPGSDSPLHF.